This T cell receptor beta chain comes out of a study of human T cells and chemical hapten exposure. Time point denoted: patch test 2, 6 weeks after DPC sensitization. Indicated treatment: therapeutic diphenylcyclopropenone sensitization with weekly scalp DPC. At least ten counts were recorded for this clonotype. The V gene's germline CDR1 is SGHRS and CDR2 YFSETQ. J gave up 4 bases and V 4 bases, and 4 bases lay outside the gene matches. The CDR3 is 13 residues long. Each CDR3 protein is one row after TCRdb ran MiXCR on the RACE reads. This table has roughly 380,000 distinct CDR3 sequences, roughly 6.3% appearing once.

The TCR originated in a woman aged 18 to 35 with alopecia areata. Some clones in this sample may be carry-over from other donors' samples. Material: whole blood, obtained in connection with sensitization to the hapten diphenylcyclopropenone (DPC). The rearrangement uses TRBV5-1 and TRBJ2-5; 7 bases match TRBD1. CDR3 coding DNA: TGCGCCAGCAGCCAACAGGGGTCAGAGACCCAGTACTTC. This translates into CASSQQGSETQYF.